The rows below give T cell receptor beta chains drawn from one sample of a study of blood T cell repertoires in COVID-19. Produced via immunoSEQ multiplex PCR; TCRdb's table is partial and in-frame only. This table has approximately 240,000 clones, roughly nine tenths appearing once. Material for sequencing was PBMCs or T cells enriched from blood (not recorded which). Receptors originate from a woman in her 30s with acute COVID-19. CDR3s include the opening cysteine and the closing phenylalanine or tryptophan. Fields, in order: D gene, J gene, clone size, V gene, CDR3 protein, CDR3 DNA. The D gene is left open where the match is weak. For some rows the clone size is stated as once, few or many, or as a class when expanded; others skip it.

- | TRBJ1-1 | - | TRBV19 | CASSIDSGTEAFF | TGTGCCAGTAGTATTGATAGCGGCACTGAAGCTTTCTTT
- | TRBJ1-2 | - | TRBV27 | CASSSRSRDFYGYTF | TGTGCCAGCAGTTCCCGATCCAGGGATTTCTATGGCTACACCTTC
TRBD1 | TRBJ2-7 | - | TRBV28 | CASSTGGREQYF | TGTGCCAGCAGTACAGGGGGTAGAGAGCAGTACTTC
TRBD1 | TRBJ2-1 | - | TRBV6-5 | CASRRTGGEQFF | TGTGCCAGCAGGCGGACAGGGGGGGAGCAGTTCTTC
TRBD2 | TRBJ2-2 | - | TRBV27 | CASSFPSRAGVGPGELFF | TGTGCCAGCAGTTTTCCCTCCCGAGCGGGAGTAGGTCCCGGGGAGCTGTTTTTT
- | TRBJ1-5 | - | TRBV6-4 | CASSGTAKNQPQHF | TGTGCCAGCAGTGGGACAGCCAAAAATCAGCCCCAGCATTTT
TRBD2 | TRBJ2-7 | many | TRBV19 | CASSIGAAGDQAEQYF | TGTGCCAGTAGTATAGGAGCGGCGGGAGACCAGGCCGAGCAGTACTTC
TRBD1 | TRBJ1-4 | - | TRBV7-9 | CASSLQGELGEKLFF | TGTGCCAGCAGCCTACAGGGGGAGTTGGGTGAAAAACTGTTTTTT
TRBD1 | TRBJ1-6 | - | TRBV10-3 | CAISSGTVYSPLHF | TGTGCCATCAGCTCCGGGACAGTGTATTCACCCCTCCACTTT
- | TRBJ1-2 | - | TRBV11-2 | CASTPSTGGYGYTF | TGTGCCAGCACCCCATCTACCGGGGGCTATGGCTACACCTTC
- | TRBJ2-7 | - | TRBV2 | CASRGGGVEQYF | TGTGCCAGCAGAGGGGGCGGGGTCGAGCAGTACTTC
- | TRBJ1-2 | - | TRBV2 | CASSEVEGSSGYTF | TGTGCCAGCAGTGAAGTGGAGGGTTCGAGCGGCTACACCTTC
TRBD2 | TRBJ2-7 | - | TRBV28 | CASSPITSGGPLEQYF | TGTGCCAGCAGCCCGATCACTAGCGGGGGTCCTCTGGAGCAGTACTTC
- | TRBJ2-7 | - | TRBV28 | CASNLKGLGQYF | TGTGCCAGCAACCTAAAGGGGTTAGGGCAGTACTTC
TRBD1 | TRBJ1-2 | - | TRBV5-6 | CASSLGTGAGGYTF | TGTGCCAGCAGCTTGGGGACAGGGGCCGGGGGCTACACCTTC
TRBD1 | TRBJ1-2 | - | TRBV7-9 | CASSQKTGGANYGYTF | TGTGCCAGCAGCCAAAAAACAGGGGGAGCTAACTATGGCTACACCTTC
- | TRBJ1-2 | few | TRBV11-2 | CASSPGSYGYTF | TGTGCCAGCAGCCCCGGGAGCTATGGCTACACCTTC
- | TRBJ2-1 | - | TRBV7-2 | CASSAQLRPSYNEQFF | TGTGCCAGCAGCGCTCAACTCCGCCCTTCCTACAATGAGCAGTTCTTC
TRBD1 | TRBJ2-3 | - | TRBV6-5 | CASSRDRGTDTQYF | TGTGCCAGCAGTAGGGACAGGGGCACAGATACGCAGTATTTT
TRBD1 | TRBJ2-7 | - | TRBV19 | CASSIGQGAYEQYF | TGTGCCAGTAGTATCGGGCAGGGGGCATACGAGCAGTACTTC
- | TRBJ2-7 | - | TRBV27 | CASSTQAYLTYEQYF | TGTGCCAGCAGCACCCAGGCTTACCTCACCTACGAGCAGTACTTC
TRBD1 | TRBJ2-3 | - | TRBV28 | CASSSGQGTTDTQYF | TGTGCCAGCAGTTCCGGACAGGGTACCACAGATACGCAGTATTTT
- | TRBJ2-2 | once | TRBV27 | CASKRRGLNTGELFF | TGTGCCAGCAAGCGCAGGGGTTTGAACACCGGGGAGCTGTTTTTT
TRBD1 | TRBJ1-2 | - | TRBV28 | CASRTNRDRAYGYTF | TGTGCCAGCAGGACAAACCGGGACAGGGCCTATGGCTACACCTTC
TRBD2 | TRBJ2-7 | - | TRBV6-1 | CASSEFMGGVGIYEQYF | TGTGCCAGCAGTGAATTTATGGGAGGGGTTGGGATCTACGAGCAGTACTTC
TRBD1 | TRBJ2-7 | - | TRBV28 | CASSPTGPVSYEQYF | TGTGCCAGCAGTCCGACAGGGCCCGTCTCCTACGAGCAGTACTTC
TRBD1 | TRBJ1-2 | - | TRBV6-1 | CASSDPGQGDGYTF | TGTGCCAGCAGTGATCCGGGACAGGGTGATGGCTACACCTTC
- | TRBJ2-7 | - | TRBV28 | CASSLRTDEQYF | TGTGCCAGCAGCCTGAGGACAGACGAGCAGTACTTC
TRBD1 | TRBJ2-4 | - | TRBV29-1 | CSGGQGANIQYF | TGCAGCGGGGGACAGGGGGCGAACATTCAGTACTTC
- | TRBJ2-7 | - | TRBV7-9 | CASSLGLARYEQYF | TGTGCCAGCAGCTTAGGGCTAGCTCGCTACGAGCAGTACTTC
TRBD1 | TRBJ1-4 | once | TRBV2 | CASSDSGGNEKLFF | TGTGCCAGCAGTGACTCAGGGGGCAATGAAAAACTGTTTTTT
- | TRBJ2-5 | - | TRBV7-8 | CASSSQGPQETQYF | TGTGCCAGCAGCTCCCAGGGGCCCCAAGAGACCCAGTACTTC
- | TRBJ2-1 | few | TRBV5-4 | CASSLRRGSFEQFF | TGTGCCAGCAGCTTAAGGCGGGGAAGTTTCGAGCAGTTCTTC
- | TRBJ2-3 | - | TRBV19 | CASSGSSTDTQYF | TGTGCCAGTAGCGGGTCTAGCACAGATACGCAGTATTTT
- | TRBJ1-2 | - | TRBV2 | CASIGGIYGYTF | TGTGCCAGCATAGGGGGAATATATGGCTACACCTTC
- | TRBJ2-3 | - | TRBV15 | CATSRARHTTDTQYF | TGTGCCACCAGCAGAGCGAGACATACCACAGATACGCAGTATTTT
- | TRBJ1-5 | - | TRBV28 | CASSLRGGALYSNQPQHF | TGTGCCAGCAGTCTCCGCGGGGGCGCGTTATATAGCAATCAGCCCCAGCATTTT
TRBD2 | TRBJ2-7 | - | TRBV6-1 | CASSADTGTSGWNEQYF | TGTGCCAGCAGTGCCGATACCGGGACTAGCGGGTGGAACGAGCAGTACTTC
- | TRBJ2-5 | - | TRBV5-1 | CASSYFGPGEVETQYF | TGCGCCAGCAGCTACTTTGGCCCTGGAGAAGTGGAGACCCAGTACTTC
TRBD1 | TRBJ1-5 | - | TRBV5-8 | CASSSGQFNQPQHF | TGTGCCAGCAGCTCGGGACAGTTCAATCAGCCCCAGCATTTT
- | TRBJ1-1 | once | TRBV2 | CASSEAKGVGTEAFF | TGTGCCAGCAGTGAAGCGAAAGGGGTGGGCACTGAAGCTTTCTTT
TRBD1 | TRBJ2-3 | - | TRBV30 | CAWSATGTGVKDTQYF | TGTGCCTGGAGTGCAACCGGGACAGGGGTTAAAGATACGCAGTATTTT
- | TRBJ1-6 | - | TRBV5-6 | CASSLVGRTTPLHF | TGTGCCAGCAGCTTAGTCGGGAGAACGACCCCCCTCCACTTT
TRBD1 | TRBJ2-1 | - | TRBV5-1 | CASSGDSSYNEQFF | TGCGCCAGCAGTGGGGACAGCTCCTACAATGAGCAGTTCTTC
- | TRBJ2-7 | - | TRBV12-5 | CASGRGLTYEQYF | TGTGCTAGTGGTCGGGGACTCACCTACGAGCAGTACTTC
- | TRBJ2-1 | - | TRBV6-5 | CATARQGRNNEQFF | TGTGCCACTGCCCGGCAGGGGCGAAACAATGAGCAGTTCTTC
- | TRBJ1-2 | - | TRBV7-2 | CASSFDGANYGYTF | TGTGCCAGCAGCTTCGACGGAGCTAACTATGGCTACACCTTC
- | TRBJ1-1 | - | TRBV25-1 | CASSESGVGANTEAFF | TGTGCCAGCAGTGAATCAGGGGTCGGGGCGAACACTGAAGCTTTCTTT
- | TRBJ2-1 | - | TRBV12-5 | CASGLSTYNEQFF | TGTGCTAGTGGTTTGAGCACCTACAATGAGCAGTTCTTC
TRBD1 | TRBJ1-6 | - | TRBV19 | CASSILAGGVSPLHF | TGTGCCAGTAGTATCCTGGCAGGGGGAGTTTCACCCCTCCACTTT
- | TRBJ1-2 | - | TRBV27 | CASSLGGYYGYTF | TGTGCCAGCAGTTTAGGGGGGTACTATGGCTACACCTTC
- | TRBJ2-7 | - | TRBV3-1/TRBV3-2 | CASSSYPGEPYEQYF | TGTGCCAGCAGCTCGTACCCCGGGGAGCCCTACGAGCAGTACTTC